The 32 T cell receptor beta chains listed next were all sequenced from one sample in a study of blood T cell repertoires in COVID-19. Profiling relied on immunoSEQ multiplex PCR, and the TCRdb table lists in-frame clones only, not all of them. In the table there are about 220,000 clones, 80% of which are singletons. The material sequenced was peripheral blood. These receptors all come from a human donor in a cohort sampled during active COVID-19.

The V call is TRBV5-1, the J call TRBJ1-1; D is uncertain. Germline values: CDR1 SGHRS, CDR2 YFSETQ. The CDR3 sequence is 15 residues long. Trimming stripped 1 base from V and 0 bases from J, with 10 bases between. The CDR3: CASSLRPTLNTEAFF. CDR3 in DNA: TGCGCCAGCAGCTTGAGACCGACACTGAACACTGAAGCTTTCTTT. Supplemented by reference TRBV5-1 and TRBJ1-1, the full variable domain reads KAGVTQTPRYLIKTRGQQVTLSCSPISGHRSVSWYQQTPGQGLQFLFEYFSETQRNKGNFPGRFSGRQFSNSRSEMNVSTLELGDSALYLCASSLRPTLNTEAFFGQGTRLTVV.

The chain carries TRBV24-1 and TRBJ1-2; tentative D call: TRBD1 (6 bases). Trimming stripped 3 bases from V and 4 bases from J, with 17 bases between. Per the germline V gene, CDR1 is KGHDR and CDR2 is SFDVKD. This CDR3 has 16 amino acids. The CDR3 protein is CATSDQSTGTSYGYTF. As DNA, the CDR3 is TGTGCCACCAGTGATCAGTCGACAGGCACCAGCTATGGCTACACCTTC.

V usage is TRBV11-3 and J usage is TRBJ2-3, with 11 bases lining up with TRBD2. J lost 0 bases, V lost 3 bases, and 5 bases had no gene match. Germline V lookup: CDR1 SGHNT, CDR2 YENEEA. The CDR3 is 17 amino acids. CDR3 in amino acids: CASSLGTSGESTDTQYF. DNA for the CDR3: TGTGCCAGCAGCTTGGGGACTAGCGGAGAAAGCACAGATACGCAGTATTTT.

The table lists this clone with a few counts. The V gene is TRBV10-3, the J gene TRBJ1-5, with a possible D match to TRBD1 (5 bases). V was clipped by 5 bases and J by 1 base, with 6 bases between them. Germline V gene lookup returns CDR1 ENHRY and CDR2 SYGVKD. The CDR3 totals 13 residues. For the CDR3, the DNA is TGTGCCATCAGTCAGGGAAGCAATCAGCCCCAGCATTTT. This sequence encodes CAISQGSNQPQHF.

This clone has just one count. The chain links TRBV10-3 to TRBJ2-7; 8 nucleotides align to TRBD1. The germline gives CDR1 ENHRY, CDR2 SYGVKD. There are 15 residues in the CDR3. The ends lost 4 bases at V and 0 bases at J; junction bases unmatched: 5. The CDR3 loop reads CAISADRGPSYEQYF. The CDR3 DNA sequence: TGTGCCATCAGTGCCGACAGGGGACCCTCCTACGAGCAGTACTTC.

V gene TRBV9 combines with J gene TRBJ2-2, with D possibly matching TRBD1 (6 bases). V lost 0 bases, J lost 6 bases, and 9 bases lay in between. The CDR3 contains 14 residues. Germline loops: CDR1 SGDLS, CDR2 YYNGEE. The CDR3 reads CASSVVGAAGELFF. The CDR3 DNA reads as TGTGCCAGCAGCGTAGTGGGGGCCGCCGGGGAGCTGTTTTTT.

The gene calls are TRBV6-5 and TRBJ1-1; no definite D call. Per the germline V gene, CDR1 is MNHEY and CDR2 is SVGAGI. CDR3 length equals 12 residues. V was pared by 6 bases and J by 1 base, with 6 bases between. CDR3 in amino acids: CASSRTNTEAFF. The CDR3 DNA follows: TGTGCCAGCAGCAGAACGAACACTGAAGCTTTCTTT.

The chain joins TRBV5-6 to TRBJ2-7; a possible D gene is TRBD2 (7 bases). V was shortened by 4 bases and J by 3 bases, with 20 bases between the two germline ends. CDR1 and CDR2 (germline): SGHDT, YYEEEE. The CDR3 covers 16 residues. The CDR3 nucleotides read TGTGCCAGCAGCCATGGTTCCAGCGGGGACATCTACGAGCAGTACTTC. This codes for CASSHGSSGDIYEQYF.

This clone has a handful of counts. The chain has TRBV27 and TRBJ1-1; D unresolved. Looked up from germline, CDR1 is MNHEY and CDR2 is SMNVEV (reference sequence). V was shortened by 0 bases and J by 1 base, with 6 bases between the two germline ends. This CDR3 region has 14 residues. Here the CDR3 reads CASSLSVGNTEAFF. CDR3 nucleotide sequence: TGTGCCAGCAGTTTATCGGTCGGGAACACTGAAGCTTTCTTT.

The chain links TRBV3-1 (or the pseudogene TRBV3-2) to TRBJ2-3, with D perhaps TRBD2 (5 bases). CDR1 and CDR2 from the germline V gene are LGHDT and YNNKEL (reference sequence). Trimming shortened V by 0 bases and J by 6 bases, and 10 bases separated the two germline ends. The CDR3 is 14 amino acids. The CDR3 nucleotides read TGTGCCAGCAGCCAAGATCTTGCGGGTGATACGCAGTATTTT. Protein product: CASSQDLAGDTQYF.

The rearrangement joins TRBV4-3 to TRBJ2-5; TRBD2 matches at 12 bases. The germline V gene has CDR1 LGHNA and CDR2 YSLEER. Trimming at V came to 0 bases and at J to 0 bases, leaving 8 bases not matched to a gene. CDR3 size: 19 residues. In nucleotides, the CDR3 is TGCGCCAGCAGCCAAGATGTACTAGCGGGGGGACAGTACCAAGAGACCCAGTACTTC. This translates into CASSQDVLAGGQYQETQYF.

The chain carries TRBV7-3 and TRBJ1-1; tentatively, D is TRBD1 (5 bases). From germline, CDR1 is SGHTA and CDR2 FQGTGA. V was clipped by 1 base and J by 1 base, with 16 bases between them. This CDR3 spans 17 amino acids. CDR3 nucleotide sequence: TGTGCCAGCAGCTTAATACCAATGGGCAGGGAGAACACTGAAGCTTTCTTT. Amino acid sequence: CASSLIPMGRENTEAFF. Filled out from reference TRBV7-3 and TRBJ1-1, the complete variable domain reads GAGVSQTPSNKVTEKGKYVELRCDPISGHTALYWYRQSLGQGPEFLIYFQGTGAADDSGLPNDRFFAVRPEGSVSTLKIQRTERGDSAVYLCASSLIPMGRENTEAFFGQGTRLTVV.

The chain's CDR3 is CASSLEENSPLHF. The CDR3 bases are TGCGCCAGCAGCTTGGAGGAGAATTCACCCCTCCACTTT. This rearrangement joins TRBV5-1 to TRBJ1-6; D ambiguous. CDR1 is SGHRS and CDR2 is YFSETQ in the germline V gene. Trimming removed 0 bases from V and 7 bases from J, with 5 bases in between. CDR3 length equals 13 residues.

CDR3 loop: CASSWALGYTF. As DNA, the CDR3 is TGTGCCAGCAGTTGGGCCCTTGGCTACACCTTC. The chain recombines TRBV28 with TRBJ1-2; no reliable D call. CDR1 and CDR2 from the germline V gene are MDHEN and SYDVKM. CDR3 length equals 11 residues. V dropped 4 bases and J dropped 7 bases, with 7 bases sitting between them.

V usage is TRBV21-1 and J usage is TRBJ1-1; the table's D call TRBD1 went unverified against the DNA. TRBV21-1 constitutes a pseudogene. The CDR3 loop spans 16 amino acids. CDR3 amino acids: CASNKGGGTVNTEAFF. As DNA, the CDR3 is TGTGCCAGCAACAAGGGGGGTGGGACAGTGAACACTGAAGCTTTCTTT.

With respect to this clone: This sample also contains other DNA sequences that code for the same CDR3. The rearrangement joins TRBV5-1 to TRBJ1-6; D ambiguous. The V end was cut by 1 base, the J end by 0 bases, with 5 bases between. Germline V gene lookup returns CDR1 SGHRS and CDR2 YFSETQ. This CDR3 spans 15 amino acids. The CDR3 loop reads CASSLSSSYNSPLHF. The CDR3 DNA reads TGCGCCAGCAGCTTGTCCAGCTCCTATAATTCACCCCTCCACTTT.

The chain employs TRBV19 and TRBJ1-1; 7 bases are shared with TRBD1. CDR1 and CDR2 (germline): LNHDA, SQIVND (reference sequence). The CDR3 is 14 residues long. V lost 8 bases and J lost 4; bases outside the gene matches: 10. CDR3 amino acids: CASGRQGGGTEAFF. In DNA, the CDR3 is TGTGCCAGTGGAAGACAGGGAGGAGGCACTGAAGCTTTCTTT. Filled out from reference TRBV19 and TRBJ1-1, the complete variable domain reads DGGITQSPKYLFRKEGQNVTLSCEQNLNHDAMYWYRQDPGQGLRLIYYSQIVNDFQKGDIAEGYSVSREKKESFPLTVTSAQKNPTAFYLCASGRQGGGTEAFFGQGTRLTVV.

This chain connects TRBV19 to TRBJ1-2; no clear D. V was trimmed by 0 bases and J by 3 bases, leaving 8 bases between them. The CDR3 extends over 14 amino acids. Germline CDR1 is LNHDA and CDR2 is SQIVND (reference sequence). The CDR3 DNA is TGTGCCAGTAGTATAGATCTGGCGGACTATGGCTACACCTTC. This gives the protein CASSIDLADYGYTF.

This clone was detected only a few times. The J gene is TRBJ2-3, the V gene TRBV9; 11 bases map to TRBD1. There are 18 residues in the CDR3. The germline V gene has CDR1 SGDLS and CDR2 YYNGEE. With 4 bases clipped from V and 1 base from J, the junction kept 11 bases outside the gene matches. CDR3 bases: TGTGCCAGCAGCCCGGGACAGGGGGTAACACTAGGCACAGATACGCAGTATTTT. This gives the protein CASSPGQGVTLGTDTQYF.

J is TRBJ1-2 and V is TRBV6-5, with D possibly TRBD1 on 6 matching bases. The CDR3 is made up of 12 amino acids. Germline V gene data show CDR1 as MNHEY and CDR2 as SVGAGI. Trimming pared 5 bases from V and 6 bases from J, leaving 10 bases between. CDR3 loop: CASSPQGDGYTF. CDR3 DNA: TGTGCCAGCAGTCCACAGGGAGATGGCTACACCTTC.

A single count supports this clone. CDR3 region: CASSAWDRAQETQYF. DNA of the CDR3: TGTGCCAGCAGCGCCTGGGACAGGGCTCAAGAGACCCAGTACTTC. This chain uses TRBV21-1 with TRBJ2-5; whether TRBD1, the table's D call, matches the DNA was not checked. TRBV21-1 is shown as a pseudogene. This CDR3 region has 15 residues.

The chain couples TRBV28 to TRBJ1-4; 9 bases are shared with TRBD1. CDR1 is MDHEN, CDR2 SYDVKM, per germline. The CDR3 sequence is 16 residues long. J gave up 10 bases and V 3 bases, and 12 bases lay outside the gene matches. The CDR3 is CASSFGGGQGIGKLFF. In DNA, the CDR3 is TGTGCCAGCAGTTTCGGGGGGGGACAGGGTATAGGAAAACTGTTTTTT.

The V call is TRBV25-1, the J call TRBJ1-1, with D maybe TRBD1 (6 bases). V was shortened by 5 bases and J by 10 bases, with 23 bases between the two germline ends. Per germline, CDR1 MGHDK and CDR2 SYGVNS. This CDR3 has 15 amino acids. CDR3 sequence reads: CASSFTMTGIFAAFF. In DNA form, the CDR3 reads TGTGCCAGCAGTTTCACCATGACAGGTATTTTTGCAGCTTTCTTT.

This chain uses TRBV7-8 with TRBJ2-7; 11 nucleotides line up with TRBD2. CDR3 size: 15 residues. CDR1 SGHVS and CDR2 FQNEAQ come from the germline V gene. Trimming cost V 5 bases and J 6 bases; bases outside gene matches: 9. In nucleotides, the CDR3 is TGTGCCAGCAGCGGGCAACTAGCGGGAGAAATCGAGCAGTACTTC. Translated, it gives CASSGQLAGEIEQYF.

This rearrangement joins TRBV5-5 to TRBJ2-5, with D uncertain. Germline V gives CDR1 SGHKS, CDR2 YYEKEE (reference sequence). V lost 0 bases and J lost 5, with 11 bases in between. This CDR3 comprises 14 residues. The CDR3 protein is CASSLVPGGETQYF. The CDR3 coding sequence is TGTGCCAGCAGCTTGGTCCCGGGTGGCGAGACCCAGTACTTC.

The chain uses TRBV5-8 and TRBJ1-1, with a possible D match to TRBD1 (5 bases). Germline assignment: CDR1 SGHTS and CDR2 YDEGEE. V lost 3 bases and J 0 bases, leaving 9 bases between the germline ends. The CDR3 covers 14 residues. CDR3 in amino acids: CASSWAGLNTEAFF. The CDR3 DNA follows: TGTGCCAGCAGCTGGGCAGGGCTGAACACTGAAGCTTTCTTT. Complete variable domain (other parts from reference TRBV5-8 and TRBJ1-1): EAGVTQSPTHLIKTRGQQATLRCSPISGHTSVYWYQQALGLGLQFLLWYDEGEERNRGNFPPRFSGRQFPNYSSELNVNALELEDSALYLCASSWAGLNTEAFFGQGTRLTVV.

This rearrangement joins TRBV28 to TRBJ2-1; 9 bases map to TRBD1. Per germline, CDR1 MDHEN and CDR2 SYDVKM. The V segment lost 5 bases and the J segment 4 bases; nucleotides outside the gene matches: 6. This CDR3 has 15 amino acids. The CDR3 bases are TGTGCCAGCAGTACCCGGACAGGGGCGTACAATGAGCAGTTCTTC. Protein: CASSTRTGAYNEQFF.

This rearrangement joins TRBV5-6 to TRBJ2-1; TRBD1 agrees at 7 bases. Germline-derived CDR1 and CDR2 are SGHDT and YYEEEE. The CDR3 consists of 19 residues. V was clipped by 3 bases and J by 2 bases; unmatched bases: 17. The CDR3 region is CASSSTGATGLGTYNEQFF. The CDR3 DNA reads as TGTGCCAGCAGCTCTACCGGGGCGACAGGGTTGGGGACCTACAATGAGCAGTTCTTC.

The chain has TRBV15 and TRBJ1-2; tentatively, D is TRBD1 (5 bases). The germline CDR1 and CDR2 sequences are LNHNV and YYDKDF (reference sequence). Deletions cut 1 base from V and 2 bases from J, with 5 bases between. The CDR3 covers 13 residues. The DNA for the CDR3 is TGTGCCACCAGCAGAGCAGGGAACTATGGCTACACCTTC. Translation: CATSRAGNYGYTF.

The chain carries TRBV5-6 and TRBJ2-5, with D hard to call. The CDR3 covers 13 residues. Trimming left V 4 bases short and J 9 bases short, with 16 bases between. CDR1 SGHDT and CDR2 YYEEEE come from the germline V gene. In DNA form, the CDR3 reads TGTGCCAGCAGCCTCCCCGCCGTCGAGCCCCAGTACTTC. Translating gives CASSLPAVEPQYF.

For the CDR3, the DNA is TGTGCCAGCAGCTTGGGGGGGCTCTTGTCCTATGGCTACACCTTC. Translated, it gives CASSLGGLLSYGYTF. The V and J genes are TRBV5-5 and TRBJ1-2, with D perhaps TRBD1 (6 bases). The V gene's germline CDR1 is SGHKS and CDR2 YYEKEE (reference sequence). Trimming removed 0 bases from V and 4 bases from J, with 13 bases in between. The CDR3 is 15 amino acids.

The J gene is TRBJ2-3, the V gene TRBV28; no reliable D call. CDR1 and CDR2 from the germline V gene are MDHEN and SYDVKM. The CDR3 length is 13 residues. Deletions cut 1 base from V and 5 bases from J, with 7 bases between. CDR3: CASSLSSLDTQYF. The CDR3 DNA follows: TGTGCCAGCAGTTTATCGTCCCTAGATACGCAGTATTTT.